Listed below are T cell receptor beta chains from one sample, sequenced in a study of T cell responses to AZD1222 COVID-19 vaccine. Libraries were prepared by immunoSEQ multiplex PCR; TCRdb keeps only in-frame clonotypes and omits some of them. The table lists over 100,000 clones, about 90% of them singletons. The source was peripheral blood, collected on day 0 of AZD1222 vaccination. These TCRs come from an adult in good health. Each CDR3 is given with its conserved first and last residue. Fields, in order: V gene, D gene, clone size, J gene, CDR3 protein, CDR3 DNA. The D gene is left open where the match is weak. Some rows mark clone size as missing; the rest say once, few, many or name a class of expanded clone.

v_call: TRBV3-1/TRBV3-2; d_call: -; clone_size: -; j_call: TRBJ2-3; cdr3_aa: CASSQEVAVSTDTQYF; cdr3_nt: TGTGCCAGCAGCCAAGAGGTGGCGGTGAGCACAGATACGCAGTATTTT
v_call: TRBV7-2; d_call: TRBD1; clone_size: -; j_call: TRBJ1-2; cdr3_aa: CASSPLTGYGYTF; cdr3_nt: TGTGCCAGCAGCCCGCTGACAGGGTATGGCTACACCTTC
v_call: TRBV14; d_call: TRBD1; clone_size: -; j_call: TRBJ2-4; cdr3_aa: CAKGQGLAKNIQYF; cdr3_nt: TGTGCCAAAGGACAGGGACTAGCCAAAAACATTCAGTACTTC
v_call: TRBV5-5; d_call: -; clone_size: -; j_call: TRBJ2-7; cdr3_aa: CASSLQLREEQYF; cdr3_nt: TGTGCCAGCAGCTTACAGTTGAGGGAAGAGCAGTACTTC
v_call: TRBV4-1; d_call: -; clone_size: -; j_call: TRBJ2-6; cdr3_aa: CASSQDRSGANVLTF; cdr3_nt: TGCGCCAGCAGCCAAGACCGATCTGGGGCCAACGTCCTGACTTTC
v_call: TRBV14; d_call: -; clone_size: few; j_call: TRBJ2-7; cdr3_aa: CASSQSRTAGPVYEQYF; cdr3_nt: TGTGCCAGCAGCCAGTCTAGGACCGCCGGACCTGTCTACGAGCAGTACTTC
v_call: TRBV11-3; d_call: -; clone_size: -; j_call: TRBJ2-5; cdr3_aa: CASSLSRGSETQYF; cdr3_nt: TGTGCCAGCAGCTTGAGTCGGGGGTCGGAGACCCAGTACTTC
v_call: TRBV9; d_call: TRBD2; clone_size: -; j_call: TRBJ2-3; cdr3_aa: CASSGTSGYTIADTQYF; cdr3_nt: TGTGCCAGCAGCGGGACTAGCGGGTATACCATTGCGGATACGCAGTATTTT
v_call: TRBV2; d_call: -; clone_size: -; j_call: TRBJ2-3; cdr3_aa: CASRFGGSQRGADTQYF; cdr3_nt: TGTGCCAGCAGATTCGGGGGGTCCCAAAGGGGGGCAGATACGCAGTATTTT
v_call: TRBV18; d_call: TRBD1; clone_size: -; j_call: TRBJ1-4; cdr3_aa: CASSPDRDHEKLFF; cdr3_nt: TGTGCCAGCTCACCGGACAGGGACCATGAAAAACTGTTTTTT
v_call: TRBV7-6; d_call: -; clone_size: few; j_call: TRBJ1-1; cdr3_aa: CASSLASGAQAFF; cdr3_nt: TGTGCCAGCAGCTTAGCCTCCGGGGCGCAAGCTTTCTTT
v_call: TRBV7-2; d_call: -; clone_size: -; j_call: TRBJ1-1; cdr3_aa: CASSLSQANTEAFF; cdr3_nt: TGTGCCAGCAGCTTATCGCAGGCGAACACTGAAGCTTTCTTT
v_call: TRBV5-1; d_call: TRBD2; clone_size: -; j_call: TRBJ2-7; cdr3_aa: CASSLFLAGAYEQYF; cdr3_nt: TGCGCCAGCAGCTTGTTTTTAGCGGGGGCCTACGAGCAGTACTTC
v_call: TRBV28; d_call: -; clone_size: -; j_call: TRBJ2-5; cdr3_aa: CASSSQGLGETQYF; cdr3_nt: TGTGCCAGCAGCTCACAGGGTTTGGGGGAGACCCAGTACTTC
v_call: TRBV3-1/TRBV3-2; d_call: -; clone_size: -; j_call: TRBJ1-1; cdr3_aa: CASSQDRLAFTEAFF; cdr3_nt: TGTGCCAGCAGCCAAGACAGACTGGCGTTCACTGAAGCTTTCTTT
v_call: TRBV18; d_call: TRBD1; clone_size: -; j_call: TRBJ2-1; cdr3_aa: CASSPNRQGAGNEQFF; cdr3_nt: TGTGCCAGCTCACCAAATCGGCAGGGGGCCGGAAATGAGCAGTTCTTC
v_call: TRBV5-5; d_call: -; clone_size: -; j_call: TRBJ1-2; cdr3_aa: CASSPTGSRDYGYTF; cdr3_nt: TGTGCCAGCAGCCCGACGGGATCTAGGGACTATGGCTACACCTTC
v_call: TRBV9; d_call: -; clone_size: once; j_call: TRBJ1-6; cdr3_aa: CASSVDYGNGSPLHF; cdr3_nt: TGTGCCAGCAGCGTAGATTACGGGAATGGGTCACCCCTCCACTTT
v_call: TRBV9; d_call: TRBD1; clone_size: -; j_call: TRBJ1-4; cdr3_aa: CASSVGSGTGGTNEKLFF; cdr3_nt: TGTGCCAGCAGCGTAGGTTCTGGGACAGGGGGCACTAATGAAAAACTGTTTTTT
v_call: TRBV29-1; d_call: -; clone_size: -; j_call: TRBJ2-5; cdr3_aa: CSVCDRWREEETQYF; cdr3_nt: TGCAGCGTCTGCGATCGGTGGCGGGAAGAGGAGACCCAGTACTTC
v_call: TRBV18; d_call: -; clone_size: -; j_call: TRBJ1-1; cdr3_aa: CASSQLGGPNTEAFF; cdr3_nt: TGTGCCAGCTCACAATTGGGGGGACCAAACACTGAAGCTTTCTTT
v_call: TRBV9; d_call: -; clone_size: -; j_call: TRBJ1-2; cdr3_aa: CASSVDAGGSGYTF; cdr3_nt: TGTGCCAGCAGCGTAGACGCAGGAGGGTCTGGCTACACCTTC
v_call: TRBV6-1; d_call: -; clone_size: once; j_call: TRBJ2-7; cdr3_aa: CASSEVPRIYEQYF; cdr3_nt: TGTGCCAGCAGTGAAGTTCCGAGAATCTACGAGCAGTACTTC
v_call: TRBV5-6; d_call: TRBD1; clone_size: -; j_call: TRBJ1-4; cdr3_aa: CASSSQGEGLEKLFF; cdr3_nt: TGTGCCAGCAGCTCACAGGGGGAAGGTCTTGAAAAACTGTTTTTT
v_call: TRBV7-8; d_call: -; clone_size: -; j_call: TRBJ2-2; cdr3_aa: CASSWTILENTGELFF; cdr3_nt: TGTGCCAGCAGCTGGACTATCTTGGAAAACACCGGGGAGCTGTTTTTT
v_call: TRBV4-1; d_call: -; clone_size: -; j_call: TRBJ1-3; cdr3_aa: CASSQDGPWGTTIYF; cdr3_nt: TGCGCCAGCAGCCAAGATGGTCCCTGGGGAACCACCATATATTTT
v_call: TRBV6-1; d_call: -; clone_size: -; j_call: TRBJ2-2; cdr3_aa: CASSERAGEAGELFF; cdr3_nt: TGTGCCAGCAGTGAACGGGCAGGGGAAGCCGGGGAGCTGTTTTTT
v_call: TRBV2; d_call: -; clone_size: -; j_call: TRBJ1-4; cdr3_aa: CASSELENHEKLFF; cdr3_nt: TGTGCCAGCAGTGAACTAGAAAACCATGAAAAACTGTTTTTT
v_call: TRBV5-1; d_call: -; clone_size: -; j_call: TRBJ1-4; cdr3_aa: CASSPGQRGEKLFF; cdr3_nt: TGCGCCAGCAGCCCGGGGCAAAGAGGTGAAAAACTGTTTTTT
v_call: TRBV5-1; d_call: -; clone_size: -; j_call: TRBJ1-2; cdr3_aa: CASSLDSANYGYTF; cdr3_nt: TGCGCCAGCAGCTTGGACAGTGCTAACTATGGCTACACCTTC
v_call: TRBV7-2; d_call: -; clone_size: -; j_call: TRBJ1-6; cdr3_aa: CASSPGGQGFYNSPLHF; cdr3_nt: TGTGCCAGCAGCCCCGGTGGCCAGGGTTTCTATAATTCACCCCTCCACTTT
v_call: TRBV7-6; d_call: -; clone_size: -; j_call: TRBJ2-5; cdr3_aa: CASSIGGAQETQYF; cdr3_nt: TGTGCCAGCAGCATAGGAGGGGCACAAGAGACCCAGTACTTC
v_call: TRBV5-8; d_call: -; clone_size: -; j_call: TRBJ1-1; cdr3_aa: CARSRQGRTEAFF; cdr3_nt: TGTGCCAGGTCGCGGCAGGGGAGAACTGAAGCTTTCTTT
v_call: TRBV6-1; d_call: -; clone_size: -; j_call: TRBJ2-1; cdr3_aa: CASSDLGYNEQFF; cdr3_nt: TGTGCCAGCAGTGATTTAGGGTACAATGAGCAGTTCTTC
v_call: TRBV19; d_call: -; clone_size: -; j_call: TRBJ1-5; cdr3_aa: CASSLSTGRRDQPQHF; cdr3_nt: TGTGCCAGTAGTCTCTCTACAGGGCGGCGGGATCAGCCCCAGCATTTT
v_call: TRBV6-2/TRBV6-3; d_call: -; clone_size: -; j_call: TRBJ2-5; cdr3_aa: CASSTPQPRETQYF; cdr3_nt: TGTGCCAGCAGTACCCCCCAGCCGAGGGAGACCCAGTACTTC
v_call: TRBV5-1; d_call: TRBD2; clone_size: -; j_call: TRBJ2-1; cdr3_aa: CASSFHSGSTRNEQFF; cdr3_nt: TGCGCCAGCAGCTTCCATAGCGGGAGTACCCGCAATGAGCAGTTCTTC
v_call: TRBV7-9; d_call: -; clone_size: -; j_call: TRBJ1-5; cdr3_aa: CASSFQDQPQHF; cdr3_nt: TGTGCCAGCAGCTTCCAGGATCAGCCCCAGCATTTT
v_call: TRBV13; d_call: TRBD2; clone_size: -; j_call: TRBJ2-7; cdr3_aa: CASSPIGLAGGQGAYEQYF; cdr3_nt: TGTGCCAGCAGCCCGATCGGACTAGCGGGGGGGCAGGGGGCCTACGAGCAGTACTTC
v_call: TRBV30; d_call: TRBD2; clone_size: few; j_call: TRBJ2-3; cdr3_aa: CAWSVALAGGPRTDTQYF; cdr3_nt: TGTGCCTGGAGTGTAGCCCTAGCGGGGGGGCCGAGGACAGATACGCAGTATTTT
v_call: TRBV29-1; d_call: TRBD2; clone_size: -; j_call: TRBJ2-3; cdr3_aa: CSVVQGLAGGDTQYF; cdr3_nt: TGCAGCGTTGTTCAGGGACTAGCGGGGGGTGATACGCAGTATTTT
v_call: TRBV28; d_call: -; clone_size: -; j_call: TRBJ1-5; cdr3_aa: CASSSTGLISGGNQPQHF; cdr3_nt: TGTGCCAGCAGTTCAACGGGACTCATCAGTGGGGGCAATCAGCCCCAGCATTTT
v_call: TRBV7-3; d_call: TRBD2; clone_size: once; j_call: TRBJ2-2; cdr3_aa: CASSLLAGGTGELFF; cdr3_nt: TGTGCCAGCAGCTTGCTAGCGGGGGGCACCGGGGAGCTGTTTTTT
v_call: TRBV5-1; d_call: TRBD2; clone_size: -; j_call: TRBJ2-1; cdr3_aa: CASSTERDPYNEQFF; cdr3_nt: TGCGCCAGCAGCACTGAGCGGGACCCCTACAATGAGCAGTTCTTC
v_call: TRBV4-2; d_call: TRBD2; clone_size: few; j_call: TRBJ2-2; cdr3_aa: CASSPLGGSGPGELFF; cdr3_nt: TGTGCCAGCAGCCCGTTGGGGGGTAGCGGGCCCGGGGAGCTGTTTTTT
v_call: TRBV12-5; d_call: -; clone_size: -; j_call: TRBJ2-1; cdr3_aa: CASGAGTTSEQFF; cdr3_nt: TGTGCTAGTGGTGCCGGGACAACAAGTGAGCAGTTCTTC
v_call: TRBV24-1; d_call: TRBD1; clone_size: -; j_call: TRBJ2-1; cdr3_aa: CATSGSVEQGAYNEQFF; cdr3_nt: TGTGCCACCAGTGGATCGGTGGAACAGGGGGCCTACAATGAGCAGTTCTTC
v_call: TRBV28; d_call: TRBD1; clone_size: -; j_call: TRBJ2-4; cdr3_aa: CASSSQQGAKNIQYF; cdr3_nt: TGTGCCAGCAGTTCACAACAGGGGGCCAAAAACATTCAGTACTTC
v_call: TRBV27; d_call: TRBD1; clone_size: once; j_call: TRBJ2-7; cdr3_aa: CASSAGDRAGYEQYF; cdr3_nt: TGTGCCAGCAGCGCCGGGGACAGGGCAGGGTACGAGCAGTACTTC
v_call: TRBV5-3; d_call: -; clone_size: -; j_call: TRBJ1-3; cdr3_aa: CARLTLLGNTIYF; cdr3_nt: TGTGCCAGGTTAACTCTCTTGGGAAACACCATATATTTT
v_call: TRBV18; d_call: -; clone_size: few; j_call: TRBJ2-5; cdr3_aa: CASSPPAETQYF; cdr3_nt: TGTGCCAGCTCACCACCGGCAGAGACCCAGTACTTC
v_call: TRBV5-1; d_call: -; clone_size: -; j_call: TRBJ2-3; cdr3_aa: CASSLQPPTDTQYF; cdr3_nt: TGCGCCAGCAGCCTACAGCCCCCCACAGATACGCAGTATTTT
v_call: TRBV9; d_call: -; clone_size: -; j_call: TRBJ1-5; cdr3_aa: CASSDGFNQPQHF; cdr3_nt: TGTGCCAGCAGCGACGGGTTCAATCAGCCCCAGCATTTT
v_call: TRBV11-1; d_call: -; clone_size: -; j_call: TRBJ2-3; cdr3_aa: CASSQGSDTQYF; cdr3_nt: TGTGCCAGCAGCCAGGGGTCAGATACGCAGTATTTT
v_call: TRBV3-1/TRBV3-2; d_call: -; clone_size: -; j_call: TRBJ1-4; cdr3_aa: CASSLNLQGNEKLFF; cdr3_nt: TGTGCCAGCAGCCTAAACCTCCAAGGGAATGAAAAACTGTTTTTT
v_call: TRBV10-3; d_call: -; clone_size: -; j_call: TRBJ1-1; cdr3_aa: CAIGGPLEAFF; cdr3_nt: TGTGCCATCGGAGGCCCCCTGGAAGCTTTCTTT
v_call: TRBV7-9; d_call: TRBD1; clone_size: many; j_call: TRBJ1-2; cdr3_aa: CASSPEGADGYGYTF; cdr3_nt: TGTGCCAGCAGCCCCGAGGGGGCCGACGGCTATGGCTACACCTTC
v_call: TRBV6-2/TRBV6-3; d_call: -; clone_size: -; j_call: TRBJ2-5; cdr3_aa: CASSLRQEGVETQYF; cdr3_nt: TGTGCCAGCAGTCTACGACAGGAGGGGGTAGAGACCCAGTACTTC
v_call: TRBV27; d_call: TRBD1; clone_size: few; j_call: TRBJ1-6; cdr3_aa: CASSPHTTRQGQNSPLHF; cdr3_nt: TGTGCCAGCAGTCCCCACACAACAAGACAGGGGCAAAATTCACCCCTCCACTTT